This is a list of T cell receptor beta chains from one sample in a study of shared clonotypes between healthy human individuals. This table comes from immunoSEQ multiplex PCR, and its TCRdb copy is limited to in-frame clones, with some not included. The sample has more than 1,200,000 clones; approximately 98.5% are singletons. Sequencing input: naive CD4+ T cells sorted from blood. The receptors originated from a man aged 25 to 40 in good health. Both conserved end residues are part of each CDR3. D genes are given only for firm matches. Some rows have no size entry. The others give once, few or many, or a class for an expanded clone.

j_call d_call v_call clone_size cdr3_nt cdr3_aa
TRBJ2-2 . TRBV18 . TGTGCCAGCTCACTAAACGTGGCGACGAACACCGGGGAGCTGTTTTTT CASSLNVATNTGELFF
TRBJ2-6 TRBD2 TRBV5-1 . TGCGCCAGCAGCTTGGTTTTGCCTAGCGGGGCCTCTGGGGCCAACGTCCTGACTTTC CASSLVLPSGASGANVLTF
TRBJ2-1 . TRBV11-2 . TGTGCCAGCAGCCTTGACAGCGCCTACAATGAGCAGTTCTTC CASSLDSAYNEQFF
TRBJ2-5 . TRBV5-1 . TGCGCCAGCAGCTTGGTTGAGGGTGGAGAGACCCAGTACTTC CASSLVEGGETQYF
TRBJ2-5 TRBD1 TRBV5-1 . TGCGCCAGCAGCTTGTCGCTACAGGGGGCAGAGGAGACCCAGTACTTC CASSLSLQGAEETQYF
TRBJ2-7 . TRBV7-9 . TGTGCCAGCAGCTCTGGTACAGGCTACTCAAGCTCCTACGAGCAGTACTTC CASSSGTGYSSSYEQYF
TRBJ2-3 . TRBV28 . TGTGCCAGCAACCATGAGAATACGCAGTATTTT CASNHENTQYF
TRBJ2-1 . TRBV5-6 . TGTGCCAGCAGCTTGTTCCCCGGGGGCGCGGACAATGAGCAGTTCTTC CASSLFPGGADNEQFF
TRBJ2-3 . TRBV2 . TGTGCCAGCAGTAAAACAGGGACAGATACGCAGTATTTT CASSKTGTDTQYF
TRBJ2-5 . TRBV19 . TGTGCCAGTAGTATGGGCAGACTCCAAGAGACCCAGTACTTC CASSMGRLQETQYF
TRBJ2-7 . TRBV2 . TGTGCCAGCAGGAAGACTGACTACGAGCAGTACTTC CASRKTDYEQYF
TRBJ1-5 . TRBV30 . TGTGCCTGGAGTTTGGGTGGGCGCAATCAGCCCCAGCATTTT CAWSLGGRNQPQHF
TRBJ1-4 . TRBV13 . TGTGCCAGCAGCTTCCGCAGGGTAAAGGGTGAAAAACTGTTTTTT CASSFRRVKGEKLFF
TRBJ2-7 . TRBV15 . TGTGCCACCAGCAGAGCGGGTAGTTTGGACTACGAGCAGTACTTC CATSRAGSLDYEQYF
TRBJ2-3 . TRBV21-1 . TGTGCCAGCAGCTCCCTCAAGGGGAATACGCAGTATTTT CASSSLKGNTQYF
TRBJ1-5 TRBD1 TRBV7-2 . TGTGCCAGCAGCCAAGTCGGGACAGGGCATCAGCCCCAGCATTTT CASSQVGTGHQPQHF
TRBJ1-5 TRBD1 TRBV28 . TGTGCCAGCAGTTTATGGGTGGCAGGGGGCCGGAATCAGCCCCAGCATTTT CASSLWVAGGRNQPQHF
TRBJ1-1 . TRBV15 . TGTGCCACCAGCAGAGATATGGGCAGAAACACTGAAGCTTTCTTT CATSRDMGRNTEAFF
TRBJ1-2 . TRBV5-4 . TGTGCCAGCAGCTCAGGGTATGGCTACACCTTC CASSSGYGYTF
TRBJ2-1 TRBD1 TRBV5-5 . TGTGCCAGCAGCTTGGCCGGGACAGGGCTCAGCAATGAGCAGTTCTTC CASSLAGTGLSNEQFF
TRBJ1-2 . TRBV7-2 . TGTGCCAGCAGCCAACATTCCCGGGCCTATGGCTACACCTTC CASSQHSRAYGYTF
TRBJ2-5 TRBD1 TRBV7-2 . TGTGCCAGCAGCTCGACAGGGGGCTTGGAGACCCAGTACTTC CASSSTGGLETQYF
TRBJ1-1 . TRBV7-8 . TGTGCCAGCAGCTTAGATGGAACGGGCGAAGCTTTCTTT CASSLDGTGEAFF
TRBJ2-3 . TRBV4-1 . TGCGCCAGCAGCCAACAGAGAAGCACAGATACGCAGTATTTT CASSQQRSTDTQYF
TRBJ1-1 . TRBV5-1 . TGCGCCAGCAGCTCCCTGGGGCCTAACACTGAAGCTTTCTTT CASSSLGPNTEAFF
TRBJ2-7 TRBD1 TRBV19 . TGTGCCAGTAGTATCCCGGGACAGGGCTCCTACGAGCAGTACTTC CASSIPGQGSYEQYF
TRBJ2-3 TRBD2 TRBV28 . TGTGCCAGCAGTTTTAGACTAGCGGGAGGAACGAGAAAGGCAGATACGCAGTATTTT CASSFRLAGGTRKADTQYF
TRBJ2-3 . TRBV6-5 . TGTGCCAGCAGTTACTCACGCGGGACCCCCACAGATACGCAGTATTTT CASSYSRGTPTDTQYF
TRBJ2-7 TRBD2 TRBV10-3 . TGTGCCATCAGTGAGCGGTTAGCGGGAGACTACGAGCAGTACTTC CAISERLAGDYEQYF
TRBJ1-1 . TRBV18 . TGTGCCAGCTCACCATTGGCAGGGTACACTGAAGCTTTCTTT CASSPLAGYTEAFF
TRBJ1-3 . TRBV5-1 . TGCGCCAGCACCGAAGGGGGAGGAAACACCATATATTTT CASTEGGGNTIYF
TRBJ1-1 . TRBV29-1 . TGCAGCGTTGAAAATATGAACACTGAAGCTTTCTTT CSVENMNTEAFF
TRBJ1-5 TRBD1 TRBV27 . TGTGCCAGCAGTTACCGCCCCCGGTCTCCGGGACAGGGTAATAGCAATCAGCCCCAGCATTTT CASSYRPRSPGQGNSNQPQHF
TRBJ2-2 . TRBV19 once TGTGCCAGTAGTATAATCGGCAGGGGTTCCGGGGAGCTGTTTTTT CASSIIGRGSGELFF
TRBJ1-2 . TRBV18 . TGTGCCAGCTCGCCCTCCAGGGTTATCTATGGCTACACCTTC CASSPSRVIYGYTF
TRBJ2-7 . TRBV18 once TGTGCCAGCTCACCATATAACAGGGGAGGATACGAGCAGTACTTC CASSPYNRGGYEQYF
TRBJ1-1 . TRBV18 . TGTGCCAGCTCACGAACGACAGGAGCTCAGAACACTGAAGCTTTCTTT CASSRTTGAQNTEAFF
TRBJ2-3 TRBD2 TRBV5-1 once TGCGCCAGCAGCTTTCTAGCGGGAGGGAGCACAGATACGCAGTATTTT CASSFLAGGSTDTQYF
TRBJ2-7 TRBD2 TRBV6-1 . TGTGCCAGCAGTCCAGGACTAGCGGGAGTAGGGGAGCAGTACTTC CASSPGLAGVGEQYF
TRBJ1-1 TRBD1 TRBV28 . TGTGCCAGCAGTTTAACTGGGACAGGGGAAACTGAAGCTTTCTTT CASSLTGTGETEAFF
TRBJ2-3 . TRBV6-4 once TGTGCCAGCAGTGATGGGGTGGGCACAGATACGCAGTATTTT CASSDGVGTDTQYF
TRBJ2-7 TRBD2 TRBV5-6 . TGTGCCAGCAGCTTTTTTCGACTAGCGGGGACCTACGAGCAGTACTTC CASSFFRLAGTYEQYF
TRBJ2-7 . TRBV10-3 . TGTGCCATCTGCCACGGGACCGAGACCTACGAGCAGTACTTC CAICHGTETYEQYF
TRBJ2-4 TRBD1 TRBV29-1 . TGCAGCGCTGGACGGCCAGGGGGTCCAGACAAAAACATTCAGTACTTC CSAGRPGGPDKNIQYF
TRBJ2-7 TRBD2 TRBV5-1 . TGCGCCAGCAGCTGGATTAGCGGGAGGTCCTCCTACGAGCAGTACTTC CASSWISGRSSYEQYF
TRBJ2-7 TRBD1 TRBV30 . TGTGCCTGGAGTGGGAGGACAGGGACGACCTACGAGCAGTACTTC CAWSGRTGTTYEQYF
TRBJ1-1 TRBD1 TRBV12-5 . TGTGCTAGTGGTTTGAGTCAGGGGGCTGGGACGACTGAAGCTTTCTTT CASGLSQGAGTTEAFF
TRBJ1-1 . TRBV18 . TGTGCCAGCACGGAGGAACTGACTGAAGCTTTCTTT CASTEELTEAFF
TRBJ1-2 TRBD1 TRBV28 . TGTGCCAGCAGTTTATTCTCCGGACAGGGGGTCTATGGCTACACCTTC CASSLFSGQGVYGYTF
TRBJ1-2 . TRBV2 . TGTGCCAGCAGACTTGACAGTGCTAACTATGGCTACACCTTC CASRLDSANYGYTF
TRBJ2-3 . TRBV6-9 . TGTGCCAGCAGTTCAAAGGGAGTCTTCACAGATACGCAGTATTTT CASSSKGVFTDTQYF